This T cell receptor (beta chain) derives from a study of cytomegalovirus exposure and HLA in healthy donors. Regarding this clone: Its antigen is currently unknown.

The CDR3 consists of 15 residues. The ends were cut back, 0 bases at V and 6 bases at J, with 12 bases in the middle. Germline CDR1 reads SGHVS; CDR2 reads FQNEAQ. Study results and limitations: Donors were assumed by presence/absence analyses to have roughly uniform sequencing depth. Researchers catalogued 150 or so TCR beta chains as cytomegalovirus-associated.

PCR primers comprised 60 Vbeta and 13 Jbeta primers. TCRdb's copy holds only in-frame clones and misses some; the assay was immunoSEQ multiplex PCR. The sample shows 70,000 or so clones, more than 75% of them seen only once. V usage is TRBV7-8 and J usage is TRBJ1-5, with a possible D match to TRBD1 (6 bases). Sample: PBMCs. The receptor's source is a man aged 18-30 years in good health and CMV-seronegative. CDR3 in DNA: TGTGCCAGCAGCTTAGCGGAAGGGGGGGGTCAGCCCCAGCATTTT. It encodes CASSLAEGGGQPQHF.